These T cell receptor beta chains were read from a single sample in a study of blood T cell repertoires in COVID-19. The assay was immunoSEQ multiplex PCR, and TCRdb's table has in-frame clones only and misses some. The table has over 150,000 clones, roughly 85% seen once. Sequenced input: PBMCs or T cells enriched from blood (not recorded which). Every receptor here comes from a woman aged 18 to 35 who had recovered from COVID-19. Each CDR3 is given with its conserved first and last residue. The order of the fields is D gene, V gene, clone size, J gene, CDR3 protein, CDR3 DNA. The D gene is left open where the match is weak. Only some rows state a clone size, as once, few, many or a class for expanded clones.

TRBD1,TRBV18,NA,TRBJ1-2,CASSPVTGDGYTF,TGTGCCAGCTCACCCGTTACAGGGGATGGCTACACCTTC
TRBD1,TRBV30,NA,TRBJ2-3,CAWSRGQGGGDTQYF,TGTGCCTGGAGTAGGGGACAGGGAGGAGGGGATACGCAGTATTTT
TRBD1,TRBV19,NA,TRBJ2-1,CASRTGGTYNEQFF,TGTGCCAGTCGGACAGGCGGTACCTACAATGAGCAGTTCTTC
NA,TRBV7-2,NA,TRBJ2-2,CASRSHRWGDTGELFF,TGTGCCAGCAGGTCGCACCGATGGGGGGACACCGGGGAGCTGTTTTTT
TRBD1,TRBV24-1,once,TRBJ2-7,CATSDSSGTGATYEQYF,TGTGCCACCAGTGATTCCTCCGGGACAGGGGCTACCTACGAGCAGTACTTC
NA,TRBV7-2,NA,TRBJ1-3,CASSLVGGGVSGNTIYF,TGTGCCAGCAGCTTAGTAGGGGGGGGCGTCTCTGGAAACACCATATATTTT
NA,TRBV7-6,NA,TRBJ1-1,CASSSLGGTMNTEAFF,TGTGCCAGCAGCTCCTTGGGGGGGACCATGAACACTGAAGCTTTCTTT
NA,TRBV27,NA,TRBJ2-1,CASSPNGINNEQFF,TGTGCCAGCAGCCCCAACGGGATCAACAATGAGCAGTTCTTC
TRBD1,TRBV7-9,NA,TRBJ1-4,CASSLGTGLRNEKLFF,TGTGCCAGCAGCTTAGGGACAGGGCTAAGGAATGAAAAACTGTTTTTT
TRBD1,TRBV18,once,TRBJ1-2,CASSLRQGDLSSGYTF,TGTGCCAGCTCACTTAGACAGGGTGACTTATCGAGCGGCTACACCTTC
NA,TRBV29-1,NA,TRBJ2-1,CSVVRGFSYNEQFF,TGCAGCGTTGTCCGGGGGTTTTCCTACAATGAGCAGTTCTTC
NA,TRBV21-1,NA,TRBJ1-2,CASSARTGPRANYGYTF,TGTGCCAGCAGCGCCCGGACAGGGCCACGAGCTAACTATGGCTACACCTTC
NA,TRBV2,NA,TRBJ2-5,CASSYTYRDFKETQYF,TGTGCCAGCAGCTACACTTACCGGGACTTCAAAGAGACCCAGTACTTC
TRBD1,TRBV18,NA,TRBJ1-4,CASSPSLGQGTTNEKLFF,TGTGCCAGCTCACCTTCATTGGGACAGGGGACAACTAATGAAAAACTGTTTTTT
TRBD2,TRBV14,NA,TRBJ2-7,CASSQSRASGGLLGGYEQYF,TGTGCCAGCAGCCAATCTAGGGCTAGCGGGGGACTTCTCGGCGGGTACGAGCAGTACTTC
NA,TRBV6-5,once,TRBJ1-2,CASSSQGNYGYTF,TGTGCCAGCAGTTCCCAGGGAAACTATGGCTACACCTTC
TRBD1,TRBV28,NA,TRBJ2-1,CASSLLGQGANEQFF,TGTGCCAGCAGTTTACTGGGACAGGGGGCGAATGAGCAGTTCTTC
TRBD2,TRBV27,NA,TRBJ2-2,CASSLSFRTSGEVARTGELFF,TGTGCCAGCAGTTTATCGTTCCGGACTAGCGGGGAGGTGGCGAGAACCGGGGAGCTGTTTTTT
NA,TRBV5-5,few,TRBJ1-5,CASSSAGTTAGNQPQHF,TGTGCCAGCAGCTCGGCTGGGACTACGGCCGGCAATCAGCCCCAGCATTTT
NA,TRBV21-1,NA,TRBJ2-3,CASSKIARGIRTDTQYF,TGTGCCAGCAGCAAAATCGCCAGGGGTATTCGCACAGATACGCAGTATTTT
TRBD2,TRBV6-5,NA,TRBJ2-7,CASTPPGGSGEQYF,TGTGCCAGCACCCCCCCGGGAGGTTCGGGCGAGCAGTACTTC
NA,TRBV28,NA,TRBJ1-6,CASSPPRVGNSPLHF,TGTGCCAGCAGTCCGCCCAGGGTTGGTAATTCACCCCTCCACTTT
TRBD2,TRBV5-1,few,TRBJ2-3,CASSPSGGVPDTQYF,TGCGCCAGCAGCCCTAGCGGAGGGGTACCAGATACGCAGTATTTT
TRBD2,TRBV27,NA,TRBJ2-7,CASSPLTSGEISYEQYF,TGTGCCAGCTCCCCTTTGACTAGCGGGGAGATTTCCTACGAGCAGTACTTC
TRBD1,TRBV24-1,NA,TRBJ2-1,CATSDRRDSRYNEQFF,TGTGCCACCAGTGACCGACGGGACAGTCGATACAATGAGCAGTTCTTC
TRBD1,TRBV4-3,NA,TRBJ1-6,CASSQRAGQSSFNSPLHF,TGCGCCAGCAGCCAAAGGGCGGGACAGTCCTCATTTAATTCACCCCTCCACTTT
TRBD2,TRBV28,once,TRBJ2-5,CASNGRGGETQYF,TGTGCCAGCAACGGGAGGGGAGGAGAGACCCAGTACTTC
NA,TRBV13,NA,TRBJ1-1,CASTPGRGYPSYTEAFF,TGTGCCAGCACCCCCGGGCGGGGTTACCCGAGCTACACTGAAGCTTTCTTT